This T cell receptor beta chain was identified during a study of blood T cells in healthy people across ages. For the study at large: Capture by template switching was about one barcoded beta molecule per two T cells.

The CDR3 consists of 19 residues. J was trimmed by 3 bases and V by 0 bases; bases with no gene match: 15. Study results and caveats: Reliance upon unsorted PBMCs precluded definitive naive versus antigen-experienced comparison.

Peripheral blood samples of 9 to 10 milliliters were drawn from each donor. A second PCR of 7 to 11 cycles used a sample-barcoded 5' primer and a J-beta primer mix. MiXCR, run by TCRdb on the 5' RACE reads, gives a single entry per CDR3 protein. The profile covers some 1.4 million distinct CDR3 sequences, with approximately 38% appearing a single time and under 8% taken by the ten largest. Points on this clonotype: Antigen: not known.

The rearrangement links TRBV12-3 or TRBV12-4 to TRBJ1-1, with TRBD1 identical over 8 bases. Sequencing input: blood. The origin of this receptor is a woman under 30 in good health. The CDR3 region has the DNA TGTGCCAGCAGTTTAGCATCCAGGGGGCTCATGCTCATGGACACTGAAGCTTTCTTT. Protein: CASSLASRGLMLMDTEAFF.